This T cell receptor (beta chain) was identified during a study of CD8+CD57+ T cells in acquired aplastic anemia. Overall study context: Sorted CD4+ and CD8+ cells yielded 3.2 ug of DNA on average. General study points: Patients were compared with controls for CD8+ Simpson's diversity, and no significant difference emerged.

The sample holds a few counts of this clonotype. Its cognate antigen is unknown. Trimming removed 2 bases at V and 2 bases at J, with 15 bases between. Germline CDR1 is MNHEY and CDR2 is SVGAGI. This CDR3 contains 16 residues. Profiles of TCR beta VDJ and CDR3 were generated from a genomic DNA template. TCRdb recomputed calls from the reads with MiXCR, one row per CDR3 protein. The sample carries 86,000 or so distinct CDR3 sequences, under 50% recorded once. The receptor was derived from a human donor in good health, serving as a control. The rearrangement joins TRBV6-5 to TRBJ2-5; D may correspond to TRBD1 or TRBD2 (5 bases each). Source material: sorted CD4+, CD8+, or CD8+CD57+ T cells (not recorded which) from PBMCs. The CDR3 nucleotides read TGTGCCAGCAGTTACGAGGGGAACGGGGTGCAAGAGACCCAGTACTTC. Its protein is CASSYEGNGVQETQYF.